What follows describes a single T cell receptor beta chain. Trimming removed 4 bases at V and 5 bases at J, with 18 bases between. This CDR3 region has 16 residues. CDR1 and CDR2 from the germline V gene are MNHEY and SMNVEV (reference sequence). The data derive from a study of patients and donors after allogeneic stem cell transplantation. TCRdb processed the RT-PCR reads anew with MiXCR; each CDR3 protein has one entry. This table holds about a million distinct CDR3 sequences, roughly 17% found once. J is TRBJ2-1 and V is TRBV27; a weak D match, TRBD2 (5 bases). Material for sequencing was blood, either unsorted or a sorted T cell fraction (not recorded which). This sequence originates from a human donor who was either an allogeneic HSCT recipient or a stem cell or donor lymphocyte infusion donor (not recorded which). It is not recorded whose cells these are; they may come from a transplant donor. The CDR3 here is CASSSPVLGENNEQFF. The CDR3 coding sequence is TGTGCCAGCAGTTCCCCCGTTCTGGGAGAAAACAATGAGCAGTTCTTC.